The 31 T cell receptor beta chains reported below all come from one sample, sequenced in a study of blood T cells in healthy people across ages (dated by TCRdb to between 2014 and 2017). Libraries were built with 5' RACE. Instrument used: Illumina HiSeq 2500. A second roughly 6 to 12 cycle PCR used a sample-barcoded 5' primer and a J-beta primer mix. TCRdb reanalyzed the raw reads on its own, using fastp at Q25 for trimming and MiXCR for clone calling, and kept in-frame beta chains. Rows are unified per CDR3 protein, each entry keeping the most common DNA and genes. This sample comprises 1.5 million or so distinct CDR3 sequences, 35% to 45% of them detected only once. Clones ranked in the top ten supply around 4% of the sample. The sequenced material came from blood. These receptors originate from a woman aged 18-35 years in good health.

CDR3 sequence reads: CASSIDREKLFF. CDR3 in DNA: TGTGCCAGCAGCATCGATCGGGAAAAACTGTTTTTT. V and J are TRBV27 and TRBJ1-4, with D unresolved. Germline CDR1 reads MNHEY; CDR2 reads SMNVEV (reference sequence). Trimming took off 6 bases at V and 8 bases at J, with 10 bases between the two ends. This CDR3 region has 12 residues.

This chain links TRBV21-1 with TRBJ2-2. TRBV21-1 is a pseudogene. The CDR3 runs 16 residues. The DNA of the CDR3 is TGTGCCAGCAGCGCTCACCGTAGATCGAACACCGGGGAGCTGTTTTTT. It is translated as CASSAHRRSNTGELFF.

This clonotype was recorded a few times. V and J are TRBV20-1 and TRBJ2-1; no reliable D call. Germline CDR1 is DFQATT and CDR2 is SNEGSKA (reference sequence). V was trimmed by 1 base and J by 0 bases, leaving 13 bases between them. This CDR3 region has 16 residues. CDR3 nucleotides: TGCAGTGCTAGAGTTCGTTTTAAGAGCTCCTACAATGAGCAGTTCTTC. Its translation: CSARVRFKSSYNEQFF.

Here the CDR3 DNA reads TGCAGTGCTAGAGATTCAGGGGGCGCCTACAATGAGCAGTACTTC. Translation: CSARDSGGAYNEQYF. The genes are TRBV20-1 and TRBJ2-5, with TRBD1 identical over 8 bases. The ends lost 0 bases at V and 11 bases at J; junction bases unmatched: 14. The germline CDR1 and CDR2 sequences are DFQATT and SNEGSKA (reference sequence). The CDR3 extends over 15 amino acids.

This rearrangement joins TRBV7-8 to TRBJ2-4; 8 bases are shared with TRBD1. V shed 5 bases and J 0 bases; nucleotides not matched to a gene: 6. The germline gives CDR1 SGHVS, CDR2 FQNEAQ. This CDR3 spans 16 amino acids. This CDR3 is CASSKETGVAKNIQYF. The CDR3 region has the DNA TGTGCCAGCAGCAAAGAGACAGGGGTAGCCAAAAACATTCAGTACTTC.

The chain carries TRBV5-1 and TRBJ2-5, with TRBD2 identical over 7 bases. The CDR3 spans 15 residues. Germline lookup yields CDR1 SGHRS and CDR2 YFSETQ. V was clipped by 3 bases and J by 1 base; unmatched bases: 6. The CDR3 spells CASSSSRTSQETQYF. CDR3 DNA: TGCGCCAGCAGCTCCTCCCGGACTAGCCAAGAGACCCAGTACTTC.

The chain couples TRBV4-3 to TRBJ1-4; D perhaps matches TRBD1 (6 bases). The V gene lost 3 bases and the J gene lost 8 bases, with 13 bases spanning the gap. CDR3 length: 14 residues. Germline CDR1 is LGHNA and CDR2 is YSLEER. The CDR3 sequence is CASSHRTVGEKLFF. In DNA, the CDR3 is TGCGCCAGCAGCCACAGGACAGTAGGAGAAAAACTGTTTTTT.

On this clonotype itself: A much larger clone is a single base away; this may be a read error. V and J are TRBV27 and TRBJ1-5; D is ambiguous. Trimming cost V 4 bases and J 2 bases, with 6 bases left between them. This CDR3 has 13 residues. Looked up from germline, CDR1 is MNHEY and CDR2 is SMNVEV (reference sequence). CDR3 DNA: TGTGCCAGCAGTTGGGCGGGCAATCAGCCCCAGCATTTT. Amino acids: CASSWAGNQPQHF.

The table lists this clonotype with a few counts. Compared with germline, one end of the junction differs, possibly owing to a read error. This chain connects TRBV3-1 to TRBJ2-7; 7 positions agree with TRBD2. Germline V gene sequence: CDR1 LGHDT, CDR2 YNNKEL (reference sequence). CDR3 length: 13 residues. The DNA of the CDR3 is TGTGCCGGCAGCGGGGAGGGCTCCAACGAGCAGTACTTC. This translates into CAGSGEGSNEQYF.

This CDR3 is CASSVEDGWEAGIDNEQFF. CDR3 in DNA: TGTGCCAGCAGCGTAGAAGACGGGTGGGAAGCGGGGATAGACAATGAGCAGTTCTTC. The chain recombines TRBV9 with TRBJ2-1; TRBD2 matches at 7 bases. Germline V lookup: CDR1 SGDLS, CDR2 YYNGEE. This CDR3 has 19 residues. Trimming cost V 0 bases and J 5 bases; bases outside gene matches: 17.

The rearrangement joins TRBV7-9 to TRBJ2-1, with D perhaps matching TRBD1 or TRBD2 (5 bases each). V gave up 3 bases and J gave up 7 bases, with 13 bases separating them. Per germline, CDR1 SEHNR and CDR2 FQNEAQ (reference sequence). This CDR3 is 14 amino acids long. CDR3 residues: CASSLGIGENEQFF. CDR3 bases: TGTGCCAGCAGCTTGGGAATAGGGGAGAATGAGCAGTTCTTC.

The CDR3 loop is CASSLDPGHEQYF. The CDR3 nucleotides read TGTGCCAGCAGCTTAGATCCGGGGCACGAGCAGTACTTC. J is TRBJ2-7 and V is TRBV7-2; either TRBD1 or TRBD2 may fit D (5 bases each). Trimming removed 1 base at V and 5 bases at J, with 9 bases between. The germline gives CDR1 SGHTA, CDR2 FQGNSA. The CDR3 is 13 residues long.

This clonotype has only a few counts. The chain links TRBV12-5 to TRBJ2-5, with D unresolved. Per the germline V gene, CDR1 is LGHNT and CDR2 is FRNRAP. Trimming left V 5 bases short and J 5 bases short, with 12 bases between. The CDR3 spans 13 residues. CDR3 region: CASGVNSLETQYF. For the CDR3, the DNA is TGTGCTAGTGGTGTGAACAGTTTGGAGACCCAGTACTTC.

This clonotype was seen a handful of times. The gene calls are TRBV6-6 and TRBJ1-2; D unresolved. V was pared by 5 bases and J by 4 bases, with 11 bases between. This CDR3 comprises 13 residues. CDR1 is MNHNY and CDR2 is SVGAGI in the germline V gene (reference sequence). This CDR3 reads CASSDRAAYGYTF. DNA of the CDR3: TGTGCCAGCAGTGACCGGGCCGCCTATGGCTACACCTTC.

This CDR3 is CASSFIAGGGREQYF. CDR3 sequence (DNA): TGTGCCAGCAGCTTTATAGCGGGAGGTGGGCGCGAGCAGTACTTC. The genes are TRBV7-2 and TRBJ2-7; 10 bases align to TRBD2. The CDR3 loop spans 15 amino acids. CDR1 SGHTA and CDR2 FQGNSA come from the germline V gene. J gave up 6 bases and V 3 bases, and 8 bases lay outside the gene matches.

The chain couples TRBV4-1 to TRBJ2-1, with 9 bases lining up with TRBD2. CDR3 size: 19 residues. The V and J ends lost 1 base and 0 bases, in that order; junction bases with no gene match: 10. In germline, CDR1 is MGHRA, CDR2 YSYEKL. CDR3 sequence reads: CASSQAGAGGKSSYNEQFF. Here the CDR3 DNA reads TGCGCCAGCAGCCAAGCTGGAGCGGGGGGTAAAAGCTCCTACAATGAGCAGTTCTTC.

The chain couples TRBV20-1 to TRBJ2-7; 9 bases map to TRBD2. The V segment lost 3 bases and the J segment 3 bases; nucleotides outside the gene matches: 6. This CDR3 region has 14 residues. Germline values: CDR1 DFQATT, CDR2 SNEGSKA (reference sequence). The CDR3 nucleotides read TGCAGTGCTAGGGCTAGCGGGAACATCTACGAGCAGTACTTC. Amino acid sequence: CSARASGNIYEQYF.

The CDR3 sequence: CASSRGTGSGNTIYF. DNA of the CDR3: TGCGCCAGCAGCCGCGGGACAGGGTCTGGAAACACCATATATTTT. The rearrangement links TRBV5-1 to TRBJ1-3; TRBD1 matches 9 bases. Germline CDR1 reads SGHRS; CDR2 reads YFSETQ. There are 15 residues in the CDR3. Unmatched junction bases numbered 3, after V lost 4 bases and J lost 1 base.

The chain joins TRBV27 to TRBJ2-7; 10 bases match TRBD1. CDR1 and CDR2 from the germline V gene are MNHEY and SMNVEV (reference sequence). The junction had 5 bases not matched to a gene; V was cut back by 6 bases and J by 3 bases. CDR3 length equals 14 residues. The CDR3 coding sequence is TGTGCCAGCAGCAAGGGACAGGGGCACTACGAGCAGTACTTC. As protein: CASSKGQGHYEQYF.

The genes are TRBV15 and TRBJ2-7; TRBD1 might be the D (5 bases). V shed 4 bases and J shed 1 base, with 11 bases lying between them. CDR3 length: 14 amino acids. Germline assignment: CDR1 LNHNV and CDR2 YYDKDF (reference sequence). For the CDR3, the DNA is TGTGCCACCAGCATCGGGCCAGGGTCCTACGAGCAGTACTTC. Its translation is CATSIGPGSYEQYF.

This clonotype was seen a handful of times. The CDR3 nucleotides are TGTGCCAGCAGTGAAAGGAGGATGAGCGGGGGCCAGAGCGATGAGCAGTTCTTC. This sequence encodes CASSERRMSGGQSDEQFF. V usage is TRBV2 and J usage is TRBJ2-1; TRBD2 agrees at 8 bases. Losses at the gene ends were 2 bases for V and 8 bases for J; bases not matched to a gene: 17. This CDR3 region has 18 residues. In germline, CDR1 is SNHLY, CDR2 FYNNEI. Full variable domain (missing parts from reference TRBV2 and TRBJ2-1): EPEVTQTPSHQVTQMGQEVILRCVPISNHLYFYWYRQILGQKVEFLVSFYNNEISEKSEIFDDQFSVERPDGSNFTLKIRSTKLEDSAMYFCASSERRMSGGQSDEQFFGPGTRLTVL.

V gene TRBV28 combines with J gene TRBJ1-1, with a weak D call TRBD1 (6 bases). Germline CDR1 and CDR2: MDHEN and SYDVKM. The CDR3 runs to 15 residues. V lost 4 bases and J lost 3, with 15 bases in between. For the CDR3, the DNA is TGTGCCAGCAGTTCCCCGTGGGGGGCGGACACTGAAGCTTTCTTT. Translation: CASSSPWGADTEAFF.

This clonotype was seen a handful of times. The V and J genes are TRBV7-9 and TRBJ2-5, with a possible D match to TRBD2 (5 bases). V was shortened by 2 bases and J by 6 bases, with 16 bases between the two germline ends. CDR1 is SEHNR, CDR2 FQNEAQ, per germline (reference sequence). The CDR3 consists of 15 residues. CDR3 sequence: CASSLSSSREKTQYF. The CDR3, as DNA: TGTGCCAGCAGCTTATCTAGCAGCCGAGAAAAGACCCAGTACTTC. Supplemented by reference TRBV7-9 and TRBJ2-5, the full variable domain reads DTGVSQNPRHKITKRGQNVTFRCDPISEHNRLYWYRQTLGQGPEFLTYFQNEAQLEKSRLLSDRFSAERPKGSFSTLEIQRTEQGDSAMYLCASSLSSSREKTQYFGPGTRLLVL.

This chain joins TRBV25-1 and TRBJ1-2; D uncertain. Germline V gene data show CDR1 as MGHDK and CDR2 as SYGVNS. V was trimmed by 4 bases and J by 1 base, leaving 13 bases between them. The CDR3 has 15 amino acids. DNA for the CDR3: TGTGCCAGCAGTGGCCGGGCTCTGCTTAACTATGGCTACACCTTC. Its translation is CASSGRALLNYGYTF.

This rearrangement joins TRBV20-1 to TRBJ1-2, with 7 bases identical to TRBD1. This CDR3 contains 13 residues. Germline lookup yields CDR1 DFQATT and CDR2 SNEGSKA (reference sequence). V shed 4 bases and J 4 bases; nucleotides not matched to a gene: 6. The CDR3 region is CSAMPRDSYGYTF. The CDR3 DNA reads TGCAGTGCTATGCCCCGGGACAGCTATGGCTACACCTTC.

This chain links TRBV4-1 with TRBJ2-5, with TRBD2 as a possible D gene (6 bases). This CDR3 has 16 residues. The ends were cut back, 3 bases at V and 1 base at J, with 15 bases in the middle. Germline CDR1 reads MGHRA; CDR2 reads YSYEKL. CDR3 coding DNA: TGCGCCAGCAGCCAGCTGATGACTAGAGGCCAAGAGACCCAGTACTTC. This codes for CASSQLMTRGQETQYF.

The chain couples TRBV10-3 to TRBJ2-5; D is perhaps TRBD1 (6 bases). Trimming took off 3 bases at V and 3 bases at J, with 14 bases between the two ends. The germline gives CDR1 ENHRY, CDR2 SYGVKD. The CDR3 spans 15 residues. CDR3: CAISDIGRGKETQYF. CDR3 DNA sequence: TGTGCCATCAGTGATATTGGCAGGGGTAAAGAGACCCAGTACTTC.

The chain combines TRBV20-1 with TRBJ2-3; D remains unclear. The CDR3 runs to 13 residues. Between the trimmed V and J ends, which lost 5 bases and 4 bases, there was a span of 13 bases. Germline V lookup: CDR1 DFQATT, CDR2 SNEGSKA (reference sequence). The CDR3 DNA sequence: TGCAGTGCTTGGCTAGGAGTTGCAGATACGCAGTATTTT. The encoded protein is CSAWLGVADTQYF.

This clonotype was found a few times. This chain links TRBV9 with TRBJ2-1; D gene uncertain. V lost 4 bases to trimming and J lost 5 bases, with 7 bases between them. Per the germline V gene, CDR1 is SGDLS and CDR2 is YYNGEE. The CDR3 has 12 residues. CDR3 sequence reads: CASSPRHNEQFF. DNA for the CDR3: TGTGCCAGCAGCCCCCGTCACAATGAGCAGTTCTTC.

The chain uses TRBV12-3 or TRBV12-4 and TRBJ2-1; TRBD2 is a possible D gene (6 bases). The J call may be wrong; the DNA end is better matched by TRBJ2-7. The CDR3 is 15 residues long. CDR3 loop: CASRDRAGPYNEQYF. DNA for the CDR3: TGTGCCAGCAGAGATAGAGCGGGCCCCTACAATGAGCAGTACTTC.

This clonotype was seen a few times. The V and J genes are TRBV12-3 or TRBV12-4 and TRBJ2-1, with 11 bases identical to TRBD2. CDR3 size: 17 residues. Germline trimming cut 3 bases from V and 8 bases from J; bases unmatched to any gene: 12. The CDR3 DNA is TGTGCCAGCAGTTTGAAATTCAGGGCTAGCGGGGGGTATGAGCAGTTCTTC. Translation: CASSLKFRASGGYEQFF.